This T cell receptor beta chain emerged from a study of cytomegalovirus exposure and HLA in healthy donors (dated by TCRdb to about 2017). A note on the overall study: An earlier analysis of approximately 590 of the donors reported about 250 Gb of sequence data and around 120 million unique TCR beta sequences from roughly 200 million T cells. Approximately 300 gigabases of sequencing data and approximately 91 million unique TCR sequences made up an early release that covered approximately 700 HLA-typed donors. Of the roughly 400 genotyped donors, more than 75% were placed in the genetic ancestry cluster associated with self-reported Caucasian donors. The study was designed to test whether signatures of past pathogen exposure could be identified by cataloging public T cell receptors. The study used immunosequencing to profile the T cell repertoires of some 600 subjects and linked those repertoires to cytomegalovirus serostatus. A separate validation cohort of 90 to 150 different subjects was used in addition to the roughly 670-subject first cohort. High-throughput TCR immunosequencing, statistical association of individual TCRs with disease status, and machine learning were combined to predict cytomegalovirus infection status. A later analysis re-analyzed previously published TCR beta repertoires from hundreds of donors and added high-resolution HLA genotyping to study TCR occurrence patterns. In the later analysis, no new phenotypic data were used to find candidate immune exposures; instead, reliance was placed on TCR beta sequences and their occurrence across donors. To decide whether each TCR beta V gene segment behaved as functional or pseudogenic, an earlier analysis of fewer than 750 of the donors relied on high-throughput TCR beta sequencing. Donor age, sex, ethnicity and CMV serostatus were collected together with the repertoire data. A later genetic analysis took genome-wide SNP genotypes for about 55% of the 666 donors and used that subset as a discovery cohort. All discovery cohort repertoires had been generated on a single sequencing platform. HLA typing included class I and class II loci at four-digit resolution. Typing coverage differed by locus: A, B, C, DRB1 and DQB1 were typed in about 620-630 donors, DQA1 in about 500, DPA1 in 600 to 610, and DPB1 in around 490. Because of strong linkage in the cohort, a few DR-DQ haplotypes were treated as single units for association and clustering. Among some 400 genotyped donors of the cohort, an average of around 250,000 unique TCR beta nucleotide sequences was sequenced per donor, of which 15% to 20% were non-productive.

To note about this clone: Its binding antigen is unknown. No base quality information exists; no much larger clone differs at one position.

The CDR3 numbers 16 residues from cysteine through phenylalanine. The entry retains the CDR3 DNA only, 48 bases that are in frame from base 1. The germline V gene specifies SGHTA as CDR1 and FQGNSA as CDR2. V drops 4 bases and J drops 0 bases, leaving 16 bases in between. Library construction relied on the immunoSEQ multiplex PCR assay. A mixture of 60 forward primers for TCR Vbeta segments and 13 reverse primers for TCR Jbeta segments was used in the multiplex PCR. The CDR3 region of rearranged TCR beta genes was amplified from genomic DNA by a multiplex PCR assay. On the Illumina HiSeq System, the amplified TCR beta libraries were sequenced as 87-base-pair reads. The study's processing was this. A later analysis counted some 74 million unique TCR beta chains across the 690 or so repertoires, and 9.5 million to 11 million of these chains were shared by at least two donors. Raw reads were error-corrected and collapsed into unique sequences by a nearest-neighbor algorithm in which closely related sequences were merged to remove PCR and sequencing errors. Alignment of CDR3 sequences to IMGT reference sequences was used to assign V, D and J gene segments. For a sequence to be retained, a match of at least six nucleotides was required to both a V gene segment and a J gene segment. A rearrangement was called productive if the CDR3 had no stop codons and remained in frame with V and J, and every other rearrangement was called non-productive. CDR3 was defined by IMGT convention, running from the second conserved V-encoded cysteine to the conserved J-encoded phenylalanine. The earlier analysis of roughly 590 of the donors excluded sequences that lacked an unambiguous match to a single V gene segment. In an earlier analysis of more than 500 of the donors, a V segment was called functional when productive rearrangements were above 56.7%, and segregating when the standard deviation between donors exceeded 5%. To diagnose cytomegalovirus status from the catalog of TCR beta chain sequences, a statistical classification framework was built. In a later analysis, V and J genes were assigned by comparing TCR nucleotide sequences against IMGT/GENE-DB human TR gene sequences. Using the TCRdist pipeline, a later analysis assigned CDR3 sequences along with most-parsimonious VDJ recombination scenarios. In a later analysis, every TCR beta chain was defined by the combination of its CDR3 amino acid sequence and its V-gene family, and reads without a unique V-gene family were dropped. In a later analysis, a few hundred highly shared, low-generation-probability nucleotide sequences were removed to address suspected cross-contamination and a sequencing artifact. A later analysis calculated a clonal expansion index for each public chain from normalized within-repertoire ranks of inferred template counts. A later analysis computed generation probabilities with a VDJ recombination model fitted to out-of-frame rearrangements, and checked the results against IGoR. In a later analysis, TCR-TCR, TCR-HLA and TCR-CMV co-occurrence was scored with hypergeometric tests, and a repertoire-size bias correction was applied to TCR pairs. A later analysis estimated false discovery rates by permuting HLA or CMV assignments 20 times. In a later analysis, co-occurring TCRs were grouped using DBSCAN, with TCRdist sequence similarity added in when clustering inside HLA-allele-positive subsets. For co-occurrence clustering, repertoires with fewer than 30,000 or more than 120,000 public chains were excluded, along with about five repertoires with anomalous nucleotide sharing. In its TCRdb copy, this immuneACCESS table keeps in-frame sequences only and misses some clones. Where compared with another copy, unresolved V genes explain less than half of these, and the others have no known cause. V and J calls and clone size are given by that table; D and trimming were obtained from the DNA. This sample holds 110,000 or so clones; 74% were observed only once. The ten top clones hold around a tenth of the sample.

Study-level results and caveats: At a false discovery rate of 0.05, a later analysis linked some 18,000 TCR beta sequences to specific HLA alleles. Because counts were too low, seventeen rarely observed V segments, including chromosome 9 orphons, were left out of the earlier analysis of approximately 580 of the donors. When HLA alleles, especially DR and DQ, strongly co-occurred, TCR associations were difficult to assign to individual alleles. In vitro tests confirmed that three of the cytomegalovirus-associated TCR beta chains recognize cytomegalovirus antigens. This cohort had only TCR beta chains sequenced, and the lack of alpha or paired-chain data limited which features could be detected. In a later genetic analysis, a missense DCLRE1C variant was associated with V-gene and J-gene trimming of TCR beta chains, and the association was replicated in an independent cohort. The classifier was reported to diagnose cytomegalovirus status with high specificity and sensitivity in both the original and validation cohorts. Because the 87-base-pair reads could not distinguish some IMGT-functional V segments, including TRBV6-2 and TRBV6-3, those segments were excluded. Most TCR sequences were observed very rarely across donors, whereas some public TCRs were present in many individuals. According to a later analysis, TCR association rates differed among HLA loci, with DRB1 alleles showing the most associated TCRs and HLA-C alleles showing the fewest. A later analysis found that most CMV-associated TCR beta chains appeared HLA-restricted, with HLA associations seemingly driven largely by CMV exposure. In a later analysis, several top co-occurrence clusters were reported to appear linked to parvovirus B19, influenza, CMV and Epstein-Barr virus. Compared with the approximately 710-donor mean, donors in an Asian-associated ancestry cluster had fewer N-insertions in productive TCRs, according to a later genetic analysis. The study gave a list of 150 to 200 TCR beta chains associated with cytomegalovirus. It was suggested by the authors that the approach could potentially be generalized to other disease states and immunological phenotypes. The sequencing pipeline was judged likely to have produced a cluster of highly shared sequence variants as a technical artifact. Presence/absence analyses assumed roughly uniform sequencing depth across donors, an assumption that may not hold. Compared with equally common non-associated chains, HLA-associated TCR beta chains in a later analysis were more clonally expanded and had lower generation probabilities. Broadly in line with IMGT annotations, most TCR beta V segments showed up in productive rearrangements about 90% or about 30% of the time in an earlier analysis of several hundred of the donors. A further reported finding was that TCR beta sequences accurately predicted the HLA-A and HLA-B alleles for most subjects in the first cohort. Immune exposure information for the cohort was limited to CMV serostatus. Because some donors lacked HLA typing at each locus, the association tests relied only on the typed subset. Linkage disequilibrium might explain the correlated functional status among segregating V segments, but an unknown experimental factor could not be excluded.

The cohort comprised some 730 healthy bone marrow donors. At the time of sampling, all cohort members were nominally healthy, though unrecorded immune exposures were likely present. The donor tested CMV seropositive and was one of the 289 seropositive cohort members. A peripheral blood sample was provided by each donor, and peripheral blood mononuclear cells were used for TCR beta sequencing. The Qiagen DNeasy Blood Extraction Kit was used to extract genomic DNA from the blood cell samples. Source material: PBMCs. This chain joins TRBV7-2 to TRBJ2-7, and TRBD1 may be the D gene, going by 6 matching bases. The receptor was derived from a woman aged 50 to 60 in good health and CMV-seropositive. The nucleotide sequence reads TGTGCCAGCAGCTGGAGGACAGCGACGAGCTCCTACGAGCAGTACTTC. It translates as CASSWRTATSSYEQYF. With all but the CDR3 taken from the reference TRBV7-2 and TRBJ2-7 genes, the full variable domain is: GAGVSQSPSNKVTEKGKDVELRCDPISGHTALYWYRQSLGQGLEFLIYFQGNSAPDKSGLPSDRFSAERTGGSVSTLTIQRTQQEDSAVYLCASSWRTATSSYEQYFGPGTRLTVT.